This TCR beta chain was found in a study of blood T cell repertoires in COVID-19. Turning to the study itself: From the United States, Italy and Spain came samples of acute and convalescent COVID-19.

Under the authors' procedure: Amplification from reference gene primers served as the basis for estimated nucleated cell counts. Produced via immunoSEQ multiplex PCR; TCRdb's table is partial and in-frame only. That table gives V, J and clone size, and the DNA gave D and trimming. This sample carries hundreds of thousands of clones, more than 70% of them seen once, and the ten largest clones take around 8%. The CDR3 has 16 residues. The ends lost 0 bases at V and 2 bases at J; junction bases unmatched: 0. Germline V gene sequence: CDR1 SEHNR, CDR2 FQNEAQ (reference sequence). The genes are TRBV7-9 and TRBJ2-6; 8 positions agree with TRBD2. The sequence was collected from a woman in her 50s who had recovered from COVID-19. The sample was peripheral blood. CDR3 nucleotide sequence: TGTGCCAGCAGCTTAGCTAGCGGGACTGGGGCCAACGTCCTGACTTTC. Translating it yields CASSLASGTGANVLTF.